One and the same sample provided the 18 T cell receptor beta chains below, sequenced in a study of blood T cell repertoires in COVID-19. Some clones are missing from TCRdb's copy, which holds only in-frame ones; the method was immunoSEQ multiplex PCR. Seen here are some 350,000 clones, roughly 87% observed once, and the top ten hold just under 3%. Sequencing used PBMCs or T cells enriched from blood (not recorded which). The receptors come from a woman under 40 who had recovered from COVID-19.

This clone was seen more than once but under ten times. Other DNA sequences in the sample encode the same CDR3. This chain connects TRBV6-5 to TRBJ1-2; TRBD1 agrees at 9 bases. Trimming at V came to 6 bases and at J to 2 bases, leaving 4 bases not matched to a gene. CDR3 size: 14 residues. Germline V gives CDR1 MNHEY, CDR2 SVGAGI. CDR3 sequence: CASRSGQGNYGYTF. CDR3 sequence (DNA): TGTGCCAGCAGGTCCGGACAGGGGAACTATGGCTACACCTTC.

CDR3 DNA sequence: TGTGCCAGCAGCCAACTAGCGGGAGTAGGGAATGAGCAGTTCTTC. Its translation: CASSQLAGVGNEQFF. The V and J genes are TRBV7-9 and TRBJ2-1, with TRBD2 identical over 11 bases. This CDR3 region has 15 residues. V shed 5 bases, J shed 7 bases, and the junction held 7 bases outside the gene matches. Per the germline V gene, CDR1 is SEHNR and CDR2 is FQNEAQ (reference sequence).

The chain recombines TRBV5-1 with TRBJ2-1; TRBD2 matches 11 bases. The CDR3 covers 14 residues. V lost 5 bases and J lost 6; bases outside the gene matches: 4. From germline, CDR1 is SGHRS and CDR2 YFSETQ. CDR3 protein: CASSSGGALNEQFF. For the CDR3, the DNA is TGCGCCAGCAGTAGCGGGGGGGCCCTCAATGAGCAGTTCTTC.

The rearrangement uses TRBV5-1 and TRBJ2-1; TRBD1 agrees at 7 bases. J was trimmed by 5 bases and V by 0 bases; bases with no gene match: 5. In germline, CDR1 is SGHRS, CDR2 YFSETQ. CDR3 length equals 15 residues. The CDR3 reads CASSLAPGGDNEQFF. The CDR3 DNA reads TGCGCCAGCAGCTTGGCCCCAGGGGGTGACAATGAGCAGTTCTTC.

The gene calls are TRBV28 and TRBJ2-2; 9 nucleotides match TRBD2. Per the germline V gene, CDR1 is MDHEN and CDR2 is SYDVKM. This CDR3 region has 18 residues. V lost 5 bases, J lost 4 bases, and 14 bases stayed unmatched. CDR3 amino acids: CASSLRRDSGSSTGELFF. Here the CDR3 DNA reads TGTGCCAGCAGTCTACGCAGGGATAGCGGGAGTAGCACCGGGGAGCTGTTTTTT.

The chain combines TRBV27 with TRBJ1-1, with D tentatively TRBD1 (6 bases). CDR1 MNHEY and CDR2 SMNVEV come from the germline V gene (reference sequence). V lost 2 bases and J 0 bases, leaving 16 bases between the germline ends. The CDR3 is 17 amino acids. The CDR3 DNA follows: TGTGCCAGCAGTTTAGAAGGGGGAAGGTTCGTGAACACTGAAGCTTTCTTT. This gives the protein CASSLEGGRFVNTEAFF.

This clone was detected once. The V call is TRBV2, the J call TRBJ1-2, with D uncertain. V was shortened by 4 bases and J by 7 bases, with 13 bases between the two germline ends. Germline V gene data show CDR1 as SNHLY and CDR2 as FYNNEI. The CDR3 loop spans 13 amino acids. The CDR3 bases are TGTGCCAGCAGTGCTGTATCGGAGGGTGGCTACACCTTC. It yields the protein CASSAVSEGGYTF.

As regards this clone: At one boundary the junction diverges from the germline segment, which might be a read error. This chain uses TRBV11-2 with TRBJ2-7, with 8 bases aligning to TRBD2. The CDR3 consists of 14 residues. In germline, CDR1 is SGHAT, CDR2 FQNNGV. The CDR3 loop reads CASSLGLASSEQYF. Here the CDR3 DNA reads TGTGCCAGCAGCCTCGGACTAGCTTCCTCCGAGCAGTACTTC. Full variable domain (remainder filled in from reference TRBV11-2 and TRBJ2-7): EAGVAQSPRYKIIEKRQSVAFWCNPISGHATLYWYQQILGQGPKLLIQFQNNGVVDDSQLPKDRFSAERLKGVDSTLKIQPAKLEDSAVYLCASSLGLASSEQYFGPGTRLTVT.

This clone showed up just a few times. The chain has TRBV21-1 and TRBJ1-5. TRBV21-1 has pseudogene status. The CDR3 totals 18 residues. The CDR3 DNA follows: TGTGCCAGCAGCAAACCCGGACGGGATGGATTTAGCAATCAGCCCCAGCATTTT. Translation gives CASSKPGRDGFSNQPQHF.

The chain recombines TRBV6-1 with TRBJ2-7, with TRBD2 matching over 7 bases. Germline V gives CDR1 MNHNS, CDR2 SASEGT. V dropped 2 bases and J dropped 3; count of bases not matched to a gene: 7. CDR3 size: 15 residues. The chain's CDR3 is CASSESLAEDYEQYF. As DNA, the CDR3 is TGTGCCAGCAGTGAATCCCTAGCGGAGGACTACGAGCAGTACTTC.

The chain has TRBV6-5 and TRBJ2-7; possible D gene TRBD2, 5 bases. This CDR3 has 12 amino acids. CDR1 and CDR2 (germline): MNHEY, SVGAGI. V was clipped by 2 bases and J by 5 bases, with 7 bases between them. The CDR3: CASSYTRHEQYF. The CDR3 region has the DNA TGTGCCAGCAGTTACACTAGGCACGAGCAGTACTTC.

The chain employs TRBV25-1 and TRBJ2-2; D not resolved. Germline CDR1 reads MGHDK; CDR2 reads SYGVNS. The CDR3 extends over 13 amino acids. V was pared by 8 bases and J by 1 base, with 8 bases between. The CDR3 coding sequence is TGTGCCAGCGTCGCGGTGAACACCGGGGAGCTGTTTTTT. It codes for CASVAVNTGELFF.

The DNA for the CDR3 is TGTGCCAGCAGCCGGCGGGCTGGAAACACCATATATTTT. Protein product: CASSRRAGNTIYF. The V and J genes are TRBV3-1 (or the pseudogene TRBV3-2) and TRBJ1-3; D is unresolved. Trimming pared 4 bases from V and 2 bases from J, leaving 6 bases between. The CDR3 spans 13 residues. Germline CDR1 reads LGHDT; CDR2 reads YNNKEL (reference sequence).

This clone was picked up one time. The V gene is TRBV27, the J gene TRBJ1-2; TRBD1 aligns across 9 bases. With V trimmed by 2 bases and J by 6 bases, 4 bases remained unmatched. Germline CDR1 and CDR2: MNHEY and SMNVEV (reference sequence). CDR3 length equals 14 residues. The CDR3 region is CASSLRGQGNGYTF. In DNA form, the CDR3 reads TGTGCCAGCAGTTTACGGGGACAGGGAAATGGCTACACCTTC.

This rearrangement joins TRBV7-9 to TRBJ2-7; TRBD1 agrees at 8 bases. Germline-derived CDR1 and CDR2 are SEHNR and FQNEAQ (reference sequence). This CDR3 spans 15 amino acids. Trimming removed 2 bases from V and 0 bases from J; junction bases left unmatched: 3. The CDR3 region is CASSLWGQASYEQYF. CDR3 coding DNA: TGTGCCAGCAGCTTATGGGGACAGGCCTCCTACGAGCAGTACTTC. The full variable domain, completed using reference TRBV7-9 and TRBJ2-7, is DTGVSQNPRHKITKRGQNVTFRCDPISEHNRLYWYRQTLGQGPEFLTYFQNEAQLEKSRLLSDRFSAERPKGSFSTLEIQRTEQGDSAMYLCASSLWGQASYEQYFGPGTRLTVT.

The V call is TRBV28, the J call TRBJ1-6; D unresolved. This CDR3 spans 14 amino acids. The V end was cut by 6 bases, the J end by 3 bases, with 9 bases between. CDR1 and CDR2 (germline): MDHEN, SYDVKM. CDR3 bases: TGTGCCAGCAGACGCTCGGTCTATAATTCACCCCTCCACTTT. Protein: CASRRSVYNSPLHF.

The rearrangement links TRBV7-9 to TRBJ2-1, with TRBD2 identical over 12 bases. V lost 5 bases, J lost 8 bases, and 7 bases stayed unmatched. The CDR3 is 15 amino acids. Germline V gene sequence: CDR1 SEHNR, CDR2 FQNEAQ (reference sequence). CDR3 coding DNA: TGTGCCAGCAGCCGTCTAGCGGGGGGGCGGGATGAGCAGTTCTTC. Its protein product is CASSRLAGGRDEQFF.

The chain couples TRBV5-1 to TRBJ1-1, with 10 positions matching TRBD1. The germline V gene has CDR1 SGHRS and CDR2 YFSETQ. The CDR3 is 15 amino acids. V shed 6 bases and J 1 base; nucleotides not matched to a gene: 6. This chain's CDR3 is CASKPGQGPNTEAFF. CDR3 DNA: TGCGCCAGCAAACCGGGACAGGGGCCGAACACTGAAGCTTTCTTT.